The sequence of this TCR beta chain was determined in a study of OX40 agonist ivuxolimab in advanced cancers. This clone has more than one count but fewer than ten. V was trimmed by 5 bases and J by 11 bases, leaving 15 bases between them. Germline lookup yields CDR1 LNHDA and CDR2 SQIVND (reference sequence). The CDR3 totals 12 residues. The protocol was immunoSEQ multiplex PCR, while the TCRdb copy is restricted to in-frame clones and leaves out a portion. The sample holds about 60,000 clones, around nine tenths seen once. The clonotype originates from an adult with an advanced solid tumor such as melanoma, head and neck, liver or kidney cancer. V usage is TRBV19 and J usage is TRBJ1-2; TRBD1 is a possible D gene (5 bases). The specimen was CD4+ or CD8+ T cells sorted from blood, collected in a trial of the OX40 agonist ivuxolimab. For the CDR3, the DNA is TGTGCCAGTAGTGGTGGTCAGAGGGGTTACACCTTC. Protein product: CASSGGQRGYTF.